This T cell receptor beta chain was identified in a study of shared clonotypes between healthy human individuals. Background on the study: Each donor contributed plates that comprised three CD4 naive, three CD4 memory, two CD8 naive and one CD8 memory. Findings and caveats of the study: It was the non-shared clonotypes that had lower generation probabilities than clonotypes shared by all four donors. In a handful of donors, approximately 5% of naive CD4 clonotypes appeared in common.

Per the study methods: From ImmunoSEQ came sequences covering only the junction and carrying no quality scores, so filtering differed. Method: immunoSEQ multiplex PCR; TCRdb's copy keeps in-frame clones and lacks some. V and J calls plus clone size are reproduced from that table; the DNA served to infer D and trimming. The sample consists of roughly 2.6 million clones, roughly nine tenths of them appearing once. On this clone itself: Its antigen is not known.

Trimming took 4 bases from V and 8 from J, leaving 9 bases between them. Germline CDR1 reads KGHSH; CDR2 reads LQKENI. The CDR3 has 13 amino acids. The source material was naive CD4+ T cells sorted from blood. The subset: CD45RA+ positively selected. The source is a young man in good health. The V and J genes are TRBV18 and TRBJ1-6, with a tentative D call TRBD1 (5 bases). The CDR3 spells CASSLGGDSPLHF. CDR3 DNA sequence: TGTGCCAGCTCACTGGGGGGGGATTCACCCCTCCACTTT.